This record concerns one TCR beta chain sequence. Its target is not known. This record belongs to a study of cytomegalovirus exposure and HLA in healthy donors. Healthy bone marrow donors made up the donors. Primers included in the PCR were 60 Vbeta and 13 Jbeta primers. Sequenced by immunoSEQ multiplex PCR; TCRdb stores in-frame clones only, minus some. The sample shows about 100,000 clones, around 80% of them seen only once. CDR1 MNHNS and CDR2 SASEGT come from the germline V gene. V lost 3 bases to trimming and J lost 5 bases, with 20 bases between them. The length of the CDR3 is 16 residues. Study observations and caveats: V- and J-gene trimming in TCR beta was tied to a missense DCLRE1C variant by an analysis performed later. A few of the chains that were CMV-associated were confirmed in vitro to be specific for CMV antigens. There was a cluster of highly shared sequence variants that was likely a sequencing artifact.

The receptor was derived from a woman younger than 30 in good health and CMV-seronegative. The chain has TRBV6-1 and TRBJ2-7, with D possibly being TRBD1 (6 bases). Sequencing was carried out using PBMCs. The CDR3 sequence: CASSDEDGRGRNEQYF. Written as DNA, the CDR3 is TGTGCCAGCAGTGATGAAGACGGCAGGGGAAGGAACGAGCAGTACTTC.